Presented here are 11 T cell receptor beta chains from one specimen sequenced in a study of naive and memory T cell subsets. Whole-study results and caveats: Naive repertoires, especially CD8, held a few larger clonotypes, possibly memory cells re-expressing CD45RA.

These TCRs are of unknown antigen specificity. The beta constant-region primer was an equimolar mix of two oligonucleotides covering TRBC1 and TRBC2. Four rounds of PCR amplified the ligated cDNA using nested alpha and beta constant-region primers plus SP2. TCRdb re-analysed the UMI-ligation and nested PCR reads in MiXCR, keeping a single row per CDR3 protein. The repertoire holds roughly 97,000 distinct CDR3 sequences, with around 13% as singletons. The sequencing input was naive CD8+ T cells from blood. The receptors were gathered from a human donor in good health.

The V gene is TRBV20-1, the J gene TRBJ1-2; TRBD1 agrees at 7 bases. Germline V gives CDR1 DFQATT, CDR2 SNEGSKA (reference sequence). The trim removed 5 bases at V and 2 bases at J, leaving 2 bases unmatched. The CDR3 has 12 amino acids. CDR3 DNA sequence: TGCAGTGCTGAGGACAGGAACTATGGCTACACCTTC. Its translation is CSAEDRNYGYTF.

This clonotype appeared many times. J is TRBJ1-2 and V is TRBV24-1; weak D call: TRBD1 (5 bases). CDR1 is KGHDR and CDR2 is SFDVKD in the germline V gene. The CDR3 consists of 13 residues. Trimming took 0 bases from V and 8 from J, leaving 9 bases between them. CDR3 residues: CATSDLSGDGYTF. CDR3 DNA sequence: TGTGCCACCAGTGATTTGTCGGGGGACGGCTACACCTTC.

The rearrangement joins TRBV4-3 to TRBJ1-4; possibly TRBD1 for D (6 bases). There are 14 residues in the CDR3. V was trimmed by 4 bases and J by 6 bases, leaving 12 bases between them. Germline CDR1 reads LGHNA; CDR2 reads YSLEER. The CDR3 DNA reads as TGCGCCAGCAGCCCAACAGGGACCTATGAAAAACTGTTTTTT. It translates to CASSPTGTYEKLFF.

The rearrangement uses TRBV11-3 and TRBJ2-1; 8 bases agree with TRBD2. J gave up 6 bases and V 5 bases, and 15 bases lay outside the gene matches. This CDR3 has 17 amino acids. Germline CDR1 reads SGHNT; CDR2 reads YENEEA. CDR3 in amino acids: CASSTDVSGMFGNEQFF. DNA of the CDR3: TGTGCCAGCAGCACGGATGTTAGCGGGATGTTTGGCAATGAGCAGTTCTTC. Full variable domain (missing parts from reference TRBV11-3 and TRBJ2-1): EAGVVQSPRYKIIEKKQPVAFWCNPISGHNTLYWYLQNLGQGPELLIRYENEEAVDDSQLPKDRFSAERLKGVDSTLKIQPAELGDSAVYLCASSTDVSGMFGNEQFFGPGTRLTVL.

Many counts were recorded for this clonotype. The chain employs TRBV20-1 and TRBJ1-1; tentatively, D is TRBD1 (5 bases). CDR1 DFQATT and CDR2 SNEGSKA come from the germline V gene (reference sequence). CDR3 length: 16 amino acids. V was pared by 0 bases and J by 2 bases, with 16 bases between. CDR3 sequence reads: CSARDQDGTDNTEAFF. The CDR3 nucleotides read TGCAGTGCTAGAGATCAGGACGGGACCGATAACACTGAAGCTTTCTTT.

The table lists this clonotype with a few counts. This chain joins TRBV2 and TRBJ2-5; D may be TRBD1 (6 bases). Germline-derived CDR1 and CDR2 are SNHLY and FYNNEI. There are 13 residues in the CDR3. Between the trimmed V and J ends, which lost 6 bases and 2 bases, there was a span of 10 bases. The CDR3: CASSAGTQETQYF. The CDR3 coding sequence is TGTGCCAGCAGCGCCGGGACACAAGAGACCCAGTACTTC.

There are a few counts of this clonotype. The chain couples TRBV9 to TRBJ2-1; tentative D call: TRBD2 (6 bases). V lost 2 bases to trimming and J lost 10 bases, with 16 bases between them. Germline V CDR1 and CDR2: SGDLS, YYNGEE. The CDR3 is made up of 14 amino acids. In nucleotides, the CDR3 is TGTGCCAGCAGCGTGGGACTCCGGGACCCCGAGCAGTTCTTC. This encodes CASSVGLRDPEQFF.

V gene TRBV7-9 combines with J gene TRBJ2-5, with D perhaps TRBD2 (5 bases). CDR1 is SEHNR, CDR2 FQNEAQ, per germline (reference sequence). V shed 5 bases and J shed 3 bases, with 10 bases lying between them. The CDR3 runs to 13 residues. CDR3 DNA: TGTGCCAGCAGCCAGGTCGGGAAAGAGACCCAGTACTTC. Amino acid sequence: CASSQVGKETQYF.

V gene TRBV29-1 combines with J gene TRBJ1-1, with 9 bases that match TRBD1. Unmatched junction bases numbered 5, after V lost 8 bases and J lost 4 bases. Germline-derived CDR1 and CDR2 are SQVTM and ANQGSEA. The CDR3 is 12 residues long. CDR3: CSSGQGPTEAFF. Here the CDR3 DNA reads TGCAGCTCCGGACAGGGGCCCACTGAAGCTTTCTTT.

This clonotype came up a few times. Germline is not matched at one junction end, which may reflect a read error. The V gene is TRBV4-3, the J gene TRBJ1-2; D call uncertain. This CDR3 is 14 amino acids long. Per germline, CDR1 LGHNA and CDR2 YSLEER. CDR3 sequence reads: CASSQDWSGPQPSF. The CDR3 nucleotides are TGCGCCAGCAGCCAAGATTGGTCCGGCCCCCAGCCTTCCTTC.

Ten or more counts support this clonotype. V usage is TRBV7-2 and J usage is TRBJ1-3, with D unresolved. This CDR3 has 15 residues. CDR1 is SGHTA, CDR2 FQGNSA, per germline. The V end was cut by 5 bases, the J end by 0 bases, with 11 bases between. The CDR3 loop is CASSPTIYSGNTIYF. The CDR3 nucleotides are TGTGCCAGCAGCCCGACAATTTACTCTGGAAACACCATATATTTT.